A single sample is the source of the 25 T cell receptor beta chains below, sequenced in a study of cytomegalovirus exposure and HLA in healthy donors. The primer mix had 60 Vbeta and 13 Jbeta primers. Profiling relied on immunoSEQ multiplex PCR, and the TCRdb table lists in-frame clones only, not all of them. The sample lists 100,000 to 150,000 clones, approximately 84% occurring once. Input material: PBMCs. The receptors come from a man aged 18 to 29 in good health and CMV-seropositive.

This rearrangement joins TRBV9 to TRBJ2-6; D is perhaps TRBD2 (6 bases). The CDR3 has 17 residues. Deletions cut 0 bases from V and 0 bases from J, with 10 bases between. Germline values: CDR1 SGDLS, CDR2 YYNGEE. CDR3 region: CASSVVGGGSGANVLTF. The CDR3, as DNA: TGTGCCAGCAGCGTAGTCGGGGGTGGCTCTGGGGCCAACGTCCTGACTTTC.

The V gene is TRBV6-5, the J gene TRBJ2-7; TRBD2 matches 9 bases. This CDR3 region has 13 residues. Germline V gene lookup returns CDR1 MNHEY and CDR2 SVGAGI. The junction had 10 bases not matched to a gene; V was cut back by 8 bases and J by 8 bases. The CDR3 protein is CASAGGVVFQQYF. The CDR3 coding sequence is TGTGCCAGCGCGGGGGGGGTTGTATTCCAGCAGTACTTC.

The chain joins TRBV4-1 to TRBJ2-7; 8 bases agree with TRBD2. Germline CDR1 reads MGHRA; CDR2 reads YSYEKL. The CDR3 is 18 residues long. Germline trimming cut 3 bases from V and 3 bases from J; bases unmatched to any gene: 16. In DNA, the CDR3 is TGCGCCAGCAGCCAGCTTCACCTGGTACCGGGGGGGGTCTACGAGCAGTACTTC. It is translated as CASSQLHLVPGGVYEQYF.

Note on this clone: Relative to the germline gene, one junction end is altered; a read error may explain this. CDR3 bases: TGTTCCAGCAGCCGAGACAGCGACACTGAAGCTTTCTTT. Protein: CSSSRDSDTEAFF. The gene calls are TRBV7-9 and TRBJ1-1; tentative D call: TRBD1 (5 bases). The CDR3 contains 13 residues. The germline CDR1 and CDR2 sequences are SEHNR and FQNEAQ (reference sequence).

This CDR3 reads CAWSQPGTAYEKLFF. Written as DNA, the CDR3 is TGTGCCTGGAGTCAACCCGGGACAGCGTATGAAAAACTGTTTTTT. The rearrangement links TRBV30 to TRBJ1-4; TRBD1 aligns across 7 bases. V lost 2 bases to trimming and J lost 6 bases; unmatched junction nucleotides: 9. Germline-derived CDR1 and CDR2 are GTSNPN and SVGIG (reference sequence). The CDR3 spans 15 residues.

The DNA of the CDR3 is TGTGCCAGCAGCTTAGGGACAGGCACTGAAGCTTTCTTT. As protein: CASSLGTGTEAFF. The chain is built from TRBV5-6 and TRBJ1-1, with TRBD1 matching over 8 bases. This CDR3 contains 13 residues. J gave up 4 bases and V 2 bases, and 1 base lay outside the gene matches. The germline CDR1 and CDR2 sequences are SGHDT and YYEEEE.

Concerning this clone itself: The sample has other DNA sequences that encode this CDR3 too. This chain connects TRBV5-1 to TRBJ2-5, with TRBD1 matching over 8 bases. V was clipped by 1 base and J by 2 bases; unmatched bases: 1. The CDR3 loop spans 14 amino acids. Germline values: CDR1 SGHRS, CDR2 YFSETQ. In DNA form, the CDR3 reads TGCGCCAGCAGCTTGACAGGGGGGCAAGAGACCCAGTACTTC. Translating it yields CASSLTGGQETQYF.

The gene calls are TRBV5-4 and TRBJ1-6; D is ambiguous. Germline CDR1 SGHNT, CDR2 YYREEE (reference sequence). Trimming shortened V by 2 bases and J by 7 bases, and 13 bases separated the two germline ends. The CDR3 sequence is 15 residues long. CDR3 nucleotides: TGTGCCAGCAGCTTAGATGCAGCCGGGAATTCACCCCTCCACTTT. It codes for CASSLDAAGNSPLHF.

This clone was counted once. CDR3 nucleotide sequence: TGTGCCACCTTTAAGGAGGGGAACAATCAGCCCCAGCATTTT. Encoded protein: CATFKEGNNQPQHF. The rearrangement joins TRBV6-6 to TRBJ1-5, with TRBD1 as a possible D gene (5 bases). The CDR3 is 14 amino acids. The V end lost 10 bases, the J end lost 3 bases, and 16 bases lay between the germline ends. The germline V gene encodes CDR1 MNHNY and CDR2 SVGAGI (reference sequence).

With respect to this clone: An end of the junction does not agree with germline; a read error may underlie this. The rearrangement uses TRBV15 and TRBJ1-5; 7 bases map to TRBD1. This CDR3 has 15 residues. The germline CDR1 and CDR2 sequences are LNHNV and YYDKDF (reference sequence). CDR3 protein: CATPARQGGNQPQHF. CDR3 in DNA: TGTGCCACCCCCGCTAGGCAGGGGGGCAACCAGCCCCAGCATTTT.

The rearrangement joins TRBV11-1 to TRBJ2-3; TRBD1 might be the D (6 bases). The length of the CDR3 is 15 residues. The V gene's germline CDR1 is SGHAT and CDR2 FQDESV (reference sequence). V was clipped by 1 base and J by 1 base, with 9 bases between them. As DNA, the CDR3 is TGTGCCAGCAGCTTAGTCCAGGGGCGCACAGATACGCAGTATTTT. It is translated as CASSLVQGRTDTQYF. Full variable domain (rest looked up from reference TRBV11-1 and TRBJ2-3): EAEVAQSPRYKITEKSQAVAFWCDPISGHATLYWYRQILGQGPELLVQFQDESVVDDSQLPKDRFSAERLKGVDSTLKIQPAELGDSAMYLCASSLVQGRTDTQYFGPGTRLTVL.

This chain connects TRBV5-6 to TRBJ1-1; no definite D call. The CDR3 totals 13 residues. CDR1 is SGHDT and CDR2 is YYEEEE in the germline V gene. V lost 0 bases, J lost 3 bases, and 6 bases lay in between. Here the CDR3 DNA reads TGTGCCAGCAGCTTGGATGAGCACACTGAAGCTTTCTTT. It specifies CASSLDEHTEAFF.

The chain combines TRBV6-6 with TRBJ2-5; D is perhaps TRBD2 (5 bases). The CDR3 sequence is 11 residues long. The germline gives CDR1 MNHNY, CDR2 SVGAGI (reference sequence). The V end was cut by 5 bases, the J end by 5 bases, with 6 bases between. The CDR3 DNA sequence: TGTGCCAGCAGTCCGGGGGAGACCCAGTACTTC. The encoded protein is CASSPGETQYF.

The chain has TRBV7-2 and TRBJ1-1; TRBD1 might be the D (5 bases). The ends were cut back, 5 bases at V and 2 bases at J, with 12 bases in the middle. The V gene's germline CDR1 is SGHTA and CDR2 FQGNSA. This CDR3 contains 14 residues. The CDR3 loop is CASSQQGFNTEAFF. The CDR3 DNA reads TGTGCCAGCAGCCAGCAGGGATTTAACACTGAAGCTTTCTTT.

This clone was detected only a few times. V is TRBV6-5 and J is TRBJ2-5; D may be TRBD1 (6 bases). Trimming cost V 6 bases and J 2 bases, with 13 bases left between them. The CDR3 covers 14 residues. Germline V gene data show CDR1 as MNHEY and CDR2 as SVGAGI. This chain's CDR3 is CASSLDSRQETQYF. In DNA, the CDR3 is TGTGCCAGCAGCCTGGACAGCAGACAAGAGACCCAGTACTTC.

The chain uses TRBV18 and TRBJ1-2; 7 nucleotides line up with TRBD1. Per the germline V gene, CDR1 is KGHSH and CDR2 is LQKENI. CDR3 size: 16 residues. Germline trimming cut 6 bases from V and 2 bases from J; bases unmatched to any gene: 12. The CDR3 DNA is TGTGCCAGCTCCCCTTCGATGGGACAGATGAACTATGGCTACACCTTC. It translates to CASSPSMGQMNYGYTF.

This clone occurred once. The chain has TRBV4-2 and TRBJ2-6, with D hard to call. Germline CDR1 reads LGHNA; CDR2 reads YNFKEQ. This CDR3 contains 15 residues. Trimming took 8 bases from V and 2 from J, leaving 13 bases between them. The CDR3 coding sequence is TGTGCCAGCGGTGCCGGTTCCACTGGGGCCAACGTCCTGACTTTC. Its protein is CASGAGSTGANVLTF.

The rearrangement links TRBV5-4 to TRBJ1-1; TRBD1 agrees at 8 bases. The CDR3 spans 17 residues. The germline gives CDR1 SGHNT, CDR2 YYREEE (reference sequence). V was pared by 4 bases and J by 1 base, with 12 bases of the junction left unmatched. For the CDR3, the DNA is TGTGCCAGCAGCCCTCCGGGACAGGCCCTACCGAACACTGAAGCTTTCTTT. Its protein is CASSPPGQALPNTEAFF.

The chain employs TRBV5-3 and TRBJ1-2, with 8 bases lining up with TRBD1. TRBV5-3 is annotated as an ORF whose role is uncertain. The CDR3 is 14 residues long. Germline trimming cut 7 bases from V and 5 bases from J; bases unmatched to any gene: 10. CDR3 sequence reads: CARQGAVDRYGYTF. In nucleotides, the CDR3 is TGTGCCAGACAGGGGGCAGTTGATAGGTATGGCTACACCTTC.

The J gene is TRBJ2-3, the V gene TRBV4-3; TRBD1 matches 7 bases. The CDR3 length is 16 residues. V lost 0 bases and J lost 4; bases outside the gene matches: 7. The germline V gene encodes CDR1 LGHNA and CDR2 YSLEER. This CDR3 reads CASSQEGGSRSDTQYF. CDR3 in DNA: TGCGCCAGCAGCCAAGAAGGGGGCTCGAGGTCAGATACGCAGTATTTT.

The table lists this clone with a few counts. The V and J genes are TRBV25-1 and TRBJ2-7, with D possibly matching TRBD2 (5 bases). The germline V gene has CDR1 MGHDK and CDR2 SYGVNS. The V end lost 3 bases, the J end lost 2 bases, and 11 bases lay between the germline ends. The CDR3 loop spans 14 amino acids. The CDR3 spells CASSDTSGAYEQYF. CDR3 nucleotide sequence: TGTGCCAGCAGTGACACCTCCGGGGCCTACGAGCAGTACTTC.

This clone has just a few counts. The chain links TRBV18 to TRBJ1-1; no firm D call. The V and J ends lost 1 base and 8 bases respectively, with 11 bases between them. CDR3 length: 13 amino acids. CDR1 KGHSH and CDR2 LQKENI come from the germline V gene. This CDR3 is CASSPRIVSEAFF. As DNA, the CDR3 is TGTGCCAGCTCACCACGTATCGTCTCGGAAGCTTTCTTT.

This chain links TRBV7-7 with TRBJ2-3; D may be TRBD2 (7 bases). V lost 2 bases and J 6 bases, leaving 15 bases between the germline ends. The V gene's germline CDR1 is SSHAT and CDR2 FNYEAQ (reference sequence). This CDR3 region has 15 residues. CDR3 sequence (DNA): TGTGCCAGCAGCTTAAACGCGGGGGCCCCCGATACGCAGTATTTT. Its protein is CASSLNAGAPDTQYF.

Points on this clone: Sequence at one end of the junction differs from germline and may be a read error. The chain is built from TRBV4-1 and TRBJ2-2; 7 bases line up with TRBD2. The CDR3 spans 17 residues. The V gene's germline CDR1 is MGHRA and CDR2 YSYEKL. The chain's CDR3 is CASNQTLGGCNTGELFF. The CDR3 region has the DNA TGCGCCAGCAACCAAACCTTGGGGGGGTGCAACACCGGGGAGCTGTTTTTT.

This chain joins TRBV19 and TRBJ1-1; 10 bases align to TRBD1. CDR3 size: 15 residues. CDR1 LNHDA and CDR2 SQIVND come from the germline V gene (reference sequence). Trimming removed 2 bases from V and 6 bases from J; junction bases left unmatched: 6. In DNA, the CDR3 is TGTGCCAGTAGTATAAGAACCGGGACAGGGGCTGAAGCTTTCTTT. Translation: CASSIRTGTGAEAFF.